This T cell receptor beta chain was observed in a study of T cells after posttransplantation cyclophosphamide. The data were produced by immunoSEQ multiplex PCR, yet TCRdb's version contains in-frame clones alone and is incomplete. The table includes 2,500 to 3,500 clones, 61% detected once. Points on this clone: Its antigen remains unidentified.

Losses at the gene ends were 0 bases for V and 10 bases for J; bases not matched to a gene: 8. The CDR3 is made up of 15 amino acids. In germline, CDR1 is MRHNA, CDR2 SNTAGT. Whole-study results and caveats: Later blood repertoires were often dominated by clones from the donor CD8+ memory compartment. TRB clonality was highly associated with recipient CMV seropositivity and reactivation. Blood and skin or GI T cell repertoires showed limited TRB overlap.

The specimen was memory CD8+ T cells sorted from blood. The sequence came from a woman aged 25 to 39 in good health and a related stem cell transplant donor. The V and J genes are TRBV6-4 and TRBJ2-1, with 8 bases lining up with TRBD2. CDR3 sequence (DNA): TGTGCCAGCAGTGACTCAAGCGGGGGAGGCGGGGAGCAGTTCTTC. Its protein product is CASSDSSGGGGEQFF.